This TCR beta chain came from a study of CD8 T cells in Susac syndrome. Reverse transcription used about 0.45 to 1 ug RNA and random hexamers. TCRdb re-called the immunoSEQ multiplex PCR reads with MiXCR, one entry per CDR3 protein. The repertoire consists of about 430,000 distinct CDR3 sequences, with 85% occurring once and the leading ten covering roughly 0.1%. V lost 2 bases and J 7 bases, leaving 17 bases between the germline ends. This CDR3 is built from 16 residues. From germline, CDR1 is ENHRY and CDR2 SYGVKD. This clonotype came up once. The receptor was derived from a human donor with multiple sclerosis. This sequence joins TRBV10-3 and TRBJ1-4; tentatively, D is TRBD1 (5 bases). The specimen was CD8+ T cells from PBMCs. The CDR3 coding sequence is TGTGCCATCAGTGAGGCGTACTCAGGGAGTATTGAAAAACTGTTTTTT. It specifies CAISEAYSGSIEKLFF.